This T cell receptor beta chain was captured in a study of CD8 T cells in Susac syndrome. Reverse transcription of about 0.5 to 1 ug RNA was carried out with random hexamers. Amplification of TCR beta CDR3 by immunoSEQ multiplex PCR spanned 54 Vbeta and 13 Jbeta. One entry per CDR3 protein results from TCRdb running MiXCR on the immunoSEQ multiplex PCR reads. Here the sample spans hundreds of thousands of distinct CDR3 sequences, 80% to 90% being singletons. Points on this clonotype: The antigen remains undetermined.

The CDR3 contains 16 residues. CDR1 is SGHDT and CDR2 is YYEEEE in the germline V gene. V gave up 3 bases and J gave up 0 bases; unmatched junction bases: 8. Study-wide results and limits: The study recognized that its TCR sequencing and HLA analysis covered a relatively small number of individuals.

Both CD4+ and CD8+ T cells were negatively isolated, and TEMRA cells underwent FACS enrichment. The rearrangement uses TRBV5-6 and TRBJ1-1, with 7 bases that match TRBD1. Sequenced input: CD8+ T cells from PBMCs. The sequence was obtained from a human donor with multiple sclerosis. CDR3 region: CASSWRGRIMNTEAFF. As DNA, the CDR3 is TGTGCCAGCAGCTGGAGGGGGCGGATAATGAACACTGAAGCTTTCTTT.